This TCR beta chain was documented in a study of radiotherapy plus CTLA-4 blockade in lung cancer. The germline V gene encodes CDR1 SGHRS and CDR2 YFSETQ. The CDR3 has 13 amino acids. Trimming left V 0 bases short and J 8 bases short, with 9 bases between. This clone appeared once. Clones were sequenced by immunoSEQ multiplex PCR, and TCRdb holds only the in-frame ones, with some missing. The table shows 80,000 or so clones, with about 80% occurring only once. The sample consisted of peripheral blood, taken from a patient treated with radiotherapy plus ipilimumab. The TCR sequence derives from a human donor with non-small cell lung cancer who had stable disease on radiotherapy plus ipilimumab. V and J are TRBV5-1 and TRBJ1-3; D is undetermined. The CDR3 DNA is TGCGCCAGCAGCTTGGGACACGGGGACACCATATATTTT. It encodes CASSLGHGDTIYF.